These 3 T cell receptor beta chains came from one sample sequenced in a study of blood T cell repertoires in COVID-19. Clones were sequenced by immunoSEQ multiplex PCR, and TCRdb holds only the in-frame ones, with some missing. The data contain roughly 80,000 clones, over 70% of them singletons. Sequenced input: peripheral blood. The receptors derive from a human donor in a cohort sampled during active COVID-19.

The V and J genes are TRBV7-6 and TRBJ2-2; D is perhaps TRBD1 (6 bases). The CDR3 is 15 amino acids. The V end was cut by 9 bases, the J end by 6 bases, with 20 bases between. Germline V gene lookup returns CDR1 SGHVS and CDR2 FNYEAQ. The CDR3 DNA reads TGTGCCAGTTCCGTGGCAGGGGTTTTCCCCGGGGAGCTGTTTTTT. It specifies CASSVAGVFPGELFF.

The chain joins TRBV7-2 to TRBJ2-3, with TRBD2 matching 12 bases. The CDR3 runs to 15 residues. Germline CDR1 and CDR2: SGHTA and FQGNSA. J gave up 7 bases and V 6 bases, and 8 bases lay outside the gene matches. The CDR3 loop reads CASRVGTSGRYTQYF. The CDR3 DNA is TGTGCCAGCAGGGTCGGGACTAGCGGGCGTTATACGCAGTATTTT. Full variable domain (outside the CDR3, taken from reference TRBV7-2 and TRBJ2-3): GAGVSQSPSNKVTEKGKDVELRCDPISGHTALYWYRQSLGQGLEFLIYFQGNSAPDKSGLPSDRFSAERTGGSVSTLTIQRTQQEDSAVYLCASRVGTSGRYTQYFGPGTRLTVL.

The chain carries TRBV24-1 and TRBJ2-2, with TRBD1 as a possible D gene (6 bases). V was cut by 3 bases and J by 9 bases, with 19 bases left in between. The CDR3 is made up of 16 amino acids. Germline V gene data show CDR1 as KGHDR and CDR2 as SFDVKD. The CDR3 bases are TGTGCCACCAGTGATCTAGGGGGTGCCGGGTTGAGGGAGCTGTTTTTT. This codes for CATSDLGGAGLRELFF.